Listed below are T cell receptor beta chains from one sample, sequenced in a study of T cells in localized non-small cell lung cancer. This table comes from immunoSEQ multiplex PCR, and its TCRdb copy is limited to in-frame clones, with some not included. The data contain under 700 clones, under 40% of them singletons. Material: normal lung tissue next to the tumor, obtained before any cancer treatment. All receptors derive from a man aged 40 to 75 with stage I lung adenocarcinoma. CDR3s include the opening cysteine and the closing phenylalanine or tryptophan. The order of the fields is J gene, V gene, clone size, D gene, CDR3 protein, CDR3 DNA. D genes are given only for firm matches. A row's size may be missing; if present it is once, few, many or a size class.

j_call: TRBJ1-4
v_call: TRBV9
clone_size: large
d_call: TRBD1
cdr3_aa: CASSPRGNEKLFF
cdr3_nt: TGTGCCAGCAGTCCCAGGGGGAATGAAAAACTGTTTTTT

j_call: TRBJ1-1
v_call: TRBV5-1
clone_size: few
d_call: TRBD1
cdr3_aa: CASSAGGARTSAEAFF
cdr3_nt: TGCGCCAGCAGCGCAGGGGGGGCTAGAACGAGCGCTGAAGCTTTCTTT

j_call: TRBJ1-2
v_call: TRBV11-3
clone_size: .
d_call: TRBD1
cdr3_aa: CASSLSGGVNYGYTF
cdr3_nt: TGTGCCAGCAGCCTCTCAGGGGGAGTCAACTATGGCTACACCTTC

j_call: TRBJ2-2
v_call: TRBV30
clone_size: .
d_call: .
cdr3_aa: CAWNFGGVGTGELFF
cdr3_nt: TGTGCCTGGAATTTCGGAGGGGTTGGCACCGGGGAGCTGTTTTTT

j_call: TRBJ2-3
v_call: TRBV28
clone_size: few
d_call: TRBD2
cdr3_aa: CASSLPILAGGLTSTDTQYF
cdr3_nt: TGTGCCAGCAGTTTACCCATCCTAGCGGGGGGACTTACTAGCACAGATACGCAGTATTTT

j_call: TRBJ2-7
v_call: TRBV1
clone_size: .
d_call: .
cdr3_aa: CASSRSGEVPYEQYF
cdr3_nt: TGCGCCAGCAGCCGTAGTGGAGAGGTTCCCTACGAGCAGTACTTC

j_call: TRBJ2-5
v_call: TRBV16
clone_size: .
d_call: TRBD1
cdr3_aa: CASSQMTGGGETQYF
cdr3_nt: TGTGCCAGCAGCCAGATGACAGGGGGCGGAGAGACCCAGTACTTC

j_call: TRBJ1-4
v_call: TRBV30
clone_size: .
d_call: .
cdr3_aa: CAWSVGGRKLFF
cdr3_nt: TGTGCCTGGAGTGTAGGTGGTCGTAAACTGTTTTTT

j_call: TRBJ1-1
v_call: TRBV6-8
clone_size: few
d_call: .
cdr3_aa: CASSSRGSLTFF
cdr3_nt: TGTGCCAGCAGTTCGCGAGGGAGTCTTACTTTCTTT

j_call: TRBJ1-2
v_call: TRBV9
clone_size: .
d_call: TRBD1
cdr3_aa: CASSAGQGDYGYTF
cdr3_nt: TGTGCCAGCAGCGCCGGACAGGGAGACTATGGCTACACCTTC

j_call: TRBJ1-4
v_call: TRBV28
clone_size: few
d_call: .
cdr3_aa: CASTLPRGKLFF
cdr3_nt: TGTGCCAGCACTCTCCCCCGGGGGAAACTGTTTTTT

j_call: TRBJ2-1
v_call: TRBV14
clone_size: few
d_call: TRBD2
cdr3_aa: CASSHVLAGTNEQFF
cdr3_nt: TGTGCCAGCAGCCATGTTCTAGCGGGAACTAATGAGCAGTTCTTC

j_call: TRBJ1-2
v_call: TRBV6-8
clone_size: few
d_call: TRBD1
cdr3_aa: CASSRDSSYGYTF
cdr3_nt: TGTGCCAGCAGTCGGGACAGTAGCTATGGCTACACCTTC

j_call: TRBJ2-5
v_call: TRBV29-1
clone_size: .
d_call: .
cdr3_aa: CSVNRDGETQYF
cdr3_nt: TGCAGCGTCAACAGGGACGGGGAGACCCAGTACTTC

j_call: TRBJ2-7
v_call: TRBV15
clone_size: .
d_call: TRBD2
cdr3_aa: CATSWGRGSYEQYF
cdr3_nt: TGTGCCACCAGCTGGGGGAGGGGCTCCTACGAGCAGTACTTC